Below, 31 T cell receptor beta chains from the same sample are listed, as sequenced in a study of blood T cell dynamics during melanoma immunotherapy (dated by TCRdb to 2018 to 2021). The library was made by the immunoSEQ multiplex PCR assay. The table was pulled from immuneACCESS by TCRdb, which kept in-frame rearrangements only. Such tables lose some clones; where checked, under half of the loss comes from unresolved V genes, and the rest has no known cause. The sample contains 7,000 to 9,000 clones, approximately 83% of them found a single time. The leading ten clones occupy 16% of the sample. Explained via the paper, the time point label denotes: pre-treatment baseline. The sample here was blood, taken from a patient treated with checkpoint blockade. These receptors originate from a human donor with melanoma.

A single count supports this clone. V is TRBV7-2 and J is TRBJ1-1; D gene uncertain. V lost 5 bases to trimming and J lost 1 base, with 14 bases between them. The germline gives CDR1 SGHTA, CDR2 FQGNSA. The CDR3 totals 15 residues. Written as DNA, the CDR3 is TGTGCCAGCAGCCCGTGGTTAGGAGGGAACACTGAAGCTTTCTTT. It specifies CASSPWLGGNTEAFF.

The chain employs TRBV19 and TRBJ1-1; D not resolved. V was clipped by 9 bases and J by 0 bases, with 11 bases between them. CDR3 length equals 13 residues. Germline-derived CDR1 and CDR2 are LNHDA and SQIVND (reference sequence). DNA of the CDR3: TGTGCCAGCCGATACACCCTGAACACTGAAGCTTTCTTT. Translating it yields CASRYTLNTEAFF.

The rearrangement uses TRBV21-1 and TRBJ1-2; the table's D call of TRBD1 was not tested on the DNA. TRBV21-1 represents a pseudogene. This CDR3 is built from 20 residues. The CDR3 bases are TGTGCCAGCAGCAAGGGTCCCCGAACAGGGCCATTAAGGGTATACTATGGCTACACCTTC. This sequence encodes CASSKGPRTGPLRVYYGYTF.

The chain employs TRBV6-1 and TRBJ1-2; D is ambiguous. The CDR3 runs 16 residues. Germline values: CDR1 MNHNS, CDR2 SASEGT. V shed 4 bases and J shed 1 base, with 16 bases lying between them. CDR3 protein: CASSATSVAYNYGYTF. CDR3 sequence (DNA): TGTGCCAGCAGTGCGACCAGCGTCGCCTATAACTATGGCTACACCTTC.

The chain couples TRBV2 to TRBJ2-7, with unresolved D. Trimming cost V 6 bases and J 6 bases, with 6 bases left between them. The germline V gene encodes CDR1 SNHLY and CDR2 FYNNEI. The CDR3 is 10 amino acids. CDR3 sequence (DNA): TGTGCCAGCAGAGGTGGCGAGCAGTACTTC. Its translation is CASRGGEQYF.

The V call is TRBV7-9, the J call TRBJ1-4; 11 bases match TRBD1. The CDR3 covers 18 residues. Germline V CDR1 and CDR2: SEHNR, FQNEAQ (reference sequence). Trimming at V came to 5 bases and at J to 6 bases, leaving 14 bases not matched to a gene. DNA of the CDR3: TGTGCCAGCAGCCCGGGACAGGGGGTGACTTACCGGGATGAAAAACTGTTTTTT. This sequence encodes CASSPGQGVTYRDEKLFF.

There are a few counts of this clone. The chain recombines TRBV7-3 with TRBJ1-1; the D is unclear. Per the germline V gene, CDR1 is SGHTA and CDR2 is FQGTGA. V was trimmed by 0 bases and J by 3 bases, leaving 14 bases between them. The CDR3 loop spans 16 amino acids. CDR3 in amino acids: CASSLTGSLLDTEAFF. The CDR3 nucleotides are TGTGCCAGCAGCTTAACGGGGAGTCTTCTGGACACTGAAGCTTTCTTT.

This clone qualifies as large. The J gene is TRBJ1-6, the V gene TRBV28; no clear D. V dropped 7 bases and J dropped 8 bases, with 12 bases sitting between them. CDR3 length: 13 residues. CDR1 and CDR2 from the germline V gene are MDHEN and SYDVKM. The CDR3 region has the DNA TGTGCCAGCACCGTACAGCCAGATTCACCCCTCCACTTT. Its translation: CASTVQPDSPLHF. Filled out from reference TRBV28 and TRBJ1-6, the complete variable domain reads DVKVTQSSRYLVKRTGEKVFLECVQDMDHENMFWYRQDPGLGLRLIYFSYDVKMKEKGDIPEGYSVSREKKERFSLILESASTNQTSMYLCASTVQPDSPLHFGNGTRLTVT.

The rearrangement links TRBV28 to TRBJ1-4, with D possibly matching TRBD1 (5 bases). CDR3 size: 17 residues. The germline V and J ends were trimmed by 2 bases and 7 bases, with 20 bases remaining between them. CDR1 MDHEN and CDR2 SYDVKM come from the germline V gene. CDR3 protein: CASSLRLVRGSGEKLFF. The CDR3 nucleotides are TGTGCCAGCAGTTTACGACTCGTAAGGGGTAGTGGTGAAAAACTGTTTTTT.

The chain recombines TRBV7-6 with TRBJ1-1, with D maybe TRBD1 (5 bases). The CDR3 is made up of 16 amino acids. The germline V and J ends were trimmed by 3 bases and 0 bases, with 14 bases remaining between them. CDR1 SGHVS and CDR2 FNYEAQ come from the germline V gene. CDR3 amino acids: CASSFDRGPMNTEAFF. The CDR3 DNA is TGTGCCAGCAGCTTCGACAGAGGGCCTATGAACACTGAAGCTTTCTTT.

CDR3 nucleotides: TGCGCCAGCAGCACAGAGCCTAATGAAAAACTGTTTTTT. Translated, it gives CASSTEPNEKLFF. This sequence joins TRBV5-1 and TRBJ1-4; D unresolved. This CDR3 comprises 13 residues. V lost 4 bases, J lost 3 bases, and 7 bases lay in between. Germline values: CDR1 SGHRS, CDR2 YFSETQ.

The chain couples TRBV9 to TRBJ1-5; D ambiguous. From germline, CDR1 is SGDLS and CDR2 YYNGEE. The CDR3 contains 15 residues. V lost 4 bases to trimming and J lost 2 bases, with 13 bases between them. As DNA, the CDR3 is TGTGCCAGCAGCCCGGGATCCCAGGGCAATCAGCCCCAGCATTTT. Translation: CASSPGSQGNQPQHF. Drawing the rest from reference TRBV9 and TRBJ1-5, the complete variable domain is DSGVTQTPKHLITATGQRVTLRCSPRSGDLSVYWYQQSLDQGLQFLIQYYNGEERAKGNILERFSAQQFPDLHSELNLSSLELGDSALYFCASSPGSQGNQPQHFGDGTRLSIL.

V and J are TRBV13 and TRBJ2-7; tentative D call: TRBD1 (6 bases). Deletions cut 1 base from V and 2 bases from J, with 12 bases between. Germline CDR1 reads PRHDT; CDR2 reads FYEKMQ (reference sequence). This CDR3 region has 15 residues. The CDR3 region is CASSLVGQRPYEQYF. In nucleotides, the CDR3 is TGTGCCAGCAGCTTAGTTGGACAGAGACCCTACGAGCAGTACTTC.

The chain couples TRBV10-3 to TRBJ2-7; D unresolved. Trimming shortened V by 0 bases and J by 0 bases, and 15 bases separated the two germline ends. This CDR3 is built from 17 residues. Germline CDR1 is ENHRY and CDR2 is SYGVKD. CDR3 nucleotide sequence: TGTGCCATCAGTGAGTCGGTATCAGCAGCTTTCTCCTACGAGCAGTACTTC. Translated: CAISESVSAAFSYEQYF.

CDR3 in amino acids: CAWSAERDRYSGNTIYF. CDR3 nucleotides: TGTGCCTGGAGTGCAGAGAGGGACCGGTACTCTGGAAACACCATATATTTT. The chain couples TRBV30 to TRBJ1-3; the D gene is possibly TRBD1 (5 bases). Germline lookup yields CDR1 GTSNPN and CDR2 SVGIG (reference sequence). With 1 base removed from V and 0 bases from J, the gap between germline ends came to 16 bases. This CDR3 is 17 amino acids long.

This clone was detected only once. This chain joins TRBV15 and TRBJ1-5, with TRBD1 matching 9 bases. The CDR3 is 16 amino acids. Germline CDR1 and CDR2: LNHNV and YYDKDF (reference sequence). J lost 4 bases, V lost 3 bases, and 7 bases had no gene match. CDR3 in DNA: TGTGCCACCAGCAGGTCGACCGGGACAGGGAATCAGCCCCAGCATTTT. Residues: CATSRSTGTGNQPQHF.

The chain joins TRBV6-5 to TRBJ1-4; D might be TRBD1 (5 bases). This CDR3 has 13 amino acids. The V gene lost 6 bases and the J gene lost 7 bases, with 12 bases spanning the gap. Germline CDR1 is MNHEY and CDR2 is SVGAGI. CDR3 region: CASRPTGGEKLFF. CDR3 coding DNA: TGTGCCAGCAGACCCACAGGTGGTGAAAAACTGTTTTTT.

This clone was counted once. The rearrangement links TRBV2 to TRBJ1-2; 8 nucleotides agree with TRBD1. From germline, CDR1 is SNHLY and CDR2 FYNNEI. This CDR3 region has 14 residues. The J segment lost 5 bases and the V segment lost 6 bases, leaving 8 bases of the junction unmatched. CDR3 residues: CASRRTGLHYGYTF. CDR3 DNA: TGTGCCAGCAGGAGGACAGGGCTACATTATGGCTACACCTTC.

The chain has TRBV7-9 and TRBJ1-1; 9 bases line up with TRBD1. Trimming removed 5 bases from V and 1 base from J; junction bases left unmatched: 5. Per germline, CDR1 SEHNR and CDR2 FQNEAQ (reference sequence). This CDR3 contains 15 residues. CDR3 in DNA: TGTGCCAGCAGCGAGGCGACAGGGGGGAACACTGAAGCTTTCTTT. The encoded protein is CASSEATGGNTEAFF.

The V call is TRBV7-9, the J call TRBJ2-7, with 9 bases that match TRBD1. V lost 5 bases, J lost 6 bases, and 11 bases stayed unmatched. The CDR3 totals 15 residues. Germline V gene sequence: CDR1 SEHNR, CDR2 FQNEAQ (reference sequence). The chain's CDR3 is CASSPGTGRSSEQYF. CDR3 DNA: TGTGCCAGCAGCCCCGGGACAGGGAGGTCCAGCGAGCAGTACTTC.

CDR3 protein: CASKREDISYEQYF. CDR3 nucleotides: TGCGCCAGCAAAAGGGAAGACATCTCCTACGAGCAGTACTTC. This chain uses TRBV5-1 with TRBJ2-7; D is unclear. CDR3 size: 14 residues. V was shortened by 6 bases and J by 0 bases, with 13 bases between the two germline ends. Per the germline V gene, CDR1 is SGHRS and CDR2 is YFSETQ.

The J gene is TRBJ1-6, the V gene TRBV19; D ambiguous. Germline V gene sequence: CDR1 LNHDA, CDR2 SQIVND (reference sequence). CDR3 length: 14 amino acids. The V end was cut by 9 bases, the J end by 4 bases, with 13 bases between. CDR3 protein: CASEEGGYNSPLHF. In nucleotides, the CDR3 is TGTGCCAGCGAAGAGGGAGGTTATAATTCACCCCTCCACTTT.

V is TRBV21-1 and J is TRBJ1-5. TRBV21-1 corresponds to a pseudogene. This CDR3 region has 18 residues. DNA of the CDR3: TGTGCCAGCAGCAAAGCGCTGGGCGGCCAAAAGAGCAATCAGCCCCAGCATTTT. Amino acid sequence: CASSKALGGQKSNQPQHF.

The CDR3 nucleotides read TGTGCCAGCAGCTTAGGAGGATATGGCTTCTACGAGCAGTACTTC. Translation: CASSLGGYGFYEQYF. The genes are TRBV7-6 and TRBJ2-7; no reliable D call. CDR3 length: 15 amino acids. Germline V gives CDR1 SGHVS, CDR2 FNYEAQ. V was pared by 1 base and J by 3 bases, with 13 bases between.

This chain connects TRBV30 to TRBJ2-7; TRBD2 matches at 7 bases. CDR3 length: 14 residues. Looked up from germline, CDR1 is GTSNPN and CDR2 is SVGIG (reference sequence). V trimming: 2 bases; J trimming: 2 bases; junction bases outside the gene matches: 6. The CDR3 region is CAWSIGLVTYEQYF. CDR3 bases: TGTGCCTGGAGTATAGGACTAGTAACCTACGAGCAGTACTTC.

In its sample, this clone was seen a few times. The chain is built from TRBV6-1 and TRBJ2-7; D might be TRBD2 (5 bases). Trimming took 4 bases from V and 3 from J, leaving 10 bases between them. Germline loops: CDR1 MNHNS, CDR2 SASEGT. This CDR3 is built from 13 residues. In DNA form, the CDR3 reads TGTGCCAGCAGTGTATTCGGGGACTACGAGCAGTACTTC. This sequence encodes CASSVFGDYEQYF.

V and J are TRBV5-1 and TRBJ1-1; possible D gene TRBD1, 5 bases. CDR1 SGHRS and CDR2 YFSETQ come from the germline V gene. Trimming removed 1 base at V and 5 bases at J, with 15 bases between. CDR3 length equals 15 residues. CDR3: CASSLNGGSGTEAFF. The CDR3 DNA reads TGCGCCAGCAGCTTGAATGGGGGATCGGGGACTGAAGCTTTCTTT.

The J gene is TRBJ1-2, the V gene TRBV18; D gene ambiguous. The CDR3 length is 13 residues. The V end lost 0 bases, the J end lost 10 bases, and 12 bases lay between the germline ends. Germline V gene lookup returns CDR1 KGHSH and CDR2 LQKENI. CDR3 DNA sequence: TGTGCCAGCTCACCACCGACCAGTCTTCACTACACCTTC. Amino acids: CASSPPTSLHYTF. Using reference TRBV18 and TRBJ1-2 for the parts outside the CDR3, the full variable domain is NAGVMQNPRHLVRRRGQEARLRCSPMKGHSHVYWYRQLPEEGLKFMVYLQKENIIDESGMPKERFSAEFPKEGPSILRIQQVVRGDSAAYFCASSPPTSLHYTFGSGTRLTVV.

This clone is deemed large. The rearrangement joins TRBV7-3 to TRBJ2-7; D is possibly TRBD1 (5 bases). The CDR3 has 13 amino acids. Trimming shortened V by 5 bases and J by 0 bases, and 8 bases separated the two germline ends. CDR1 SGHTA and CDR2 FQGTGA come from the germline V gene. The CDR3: CASSPDSSYEQYF. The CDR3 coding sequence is TGTGCCAGCAGCCCTGACAGCTCCTACGAGCAGTACTTC.

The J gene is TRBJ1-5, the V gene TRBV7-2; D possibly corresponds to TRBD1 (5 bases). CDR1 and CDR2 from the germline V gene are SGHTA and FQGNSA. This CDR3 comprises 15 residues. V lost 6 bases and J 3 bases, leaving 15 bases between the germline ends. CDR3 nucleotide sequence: TGTGCCAGCAGTTACGACAGCCAGCCCAATCAGCCCCAGCATTTT. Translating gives CASSYDSQPNQPQHF. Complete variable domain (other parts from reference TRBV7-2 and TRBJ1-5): GAGVSQSPSNKVTEKGKDVELRCDPISGHTALYWYRQSLGQGLEFLIYFQGNSAPDKSGLPSDRFSAERTGGSVSTLTIQRTQQEDSAVYLCASSYDSQPNQPQHFGDGTRLSIL.

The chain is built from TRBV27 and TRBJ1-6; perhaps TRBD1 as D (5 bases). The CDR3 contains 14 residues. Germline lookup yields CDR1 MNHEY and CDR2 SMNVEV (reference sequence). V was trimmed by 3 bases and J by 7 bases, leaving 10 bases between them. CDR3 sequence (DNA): TGTGCCAGCAGTTTCGAGGGGAGGAATTCACCCCTCCACTTT. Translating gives CASSFEGRNSPLHF.